This TCR beta chain was documented in a study of OX40 agonist ivuxolimab in advanced cancers. For the study at large: Head and neck, renal cell, melanoma or hepatocellular carcinoma were the cancers that dose-escalation patients had.

Autoimmune disease history or systemic immunosuppression was exclusionary. Germline V lookup: CDR1 SGHAT, CDR2 FQDESV (reference sequence). There are 13 residues in the CDR3. V gave up 5 bases and J gave up 4 bases; unmatched junction bases: 2. The assay was immunoSEQ multiplex PCR, and TCRdb's table has in-frame clones only and misses some. The sample lists around 70,000 clones, around four fifths occurring once. The source of this sequence is an adult with an advanced solid tumor such as melanoma, head and neck, liver or kidney cancer. V and J are TRBV11-1 and TRBJ1-2, with 9 bases lining up with TRBD1. The sample in question was CD4+ or CD8+ T cells sorted from blood, obtained in a trial of the OX40 agonist ivuxolimab. In nucleotides, the CDR3 is TGTGCCAGCAGCACAGGGGGCGGCTATGGCTACACCTTC. It codes for CASSTGGGYGYTF.